The 10 T cell receptor beta chains presented below share a single source sample, sequenced in a study of blood T cell repertoires in COVID-19. Data came from immunoSEQ multiplex PCR; TCRdb stores just in-frame clones and leaves some out. Counted here are fewer than 350,000 clones, 85% occurring once; the ten biggest clones make up 2% to 3%. Sequenced input: PBMCs or T cells enriched from blood (not recorded which). The receptors here all came from a woman in her fifties or sixties who had recovered from COVID-19.

CDR3 nucleotides: TGTGCCAGCAGCGGACAGGGTAAAGGAAACACTGAAGCTTTCTTT. This translates into CASSGQGKGNTEAFF. This chain uses TRBV6-5 with TRBJ1-1; 8 bases fit TRBD1. Germline V gives CDR1 MNHEY, CDR2 SVGAGI. This CDR3 is built from 15 residues. The J segment lost 2 bases and the V segment lost 6 bases, leaving 8 bases of the junction unmatched.

The chain uses TRBV7-9 and TRBJ2-5, with 7 bases matching TRBD2. The CDR3 covers 13 residues. V was pared by 5 bases and J by 4 bases, with 4 bases of the junction left unmatched. Germline CDR1 is SEHNR and CDR2 is FQNEAQ (reference sequence). CDR3 DNA: TGTGCCAGCAGCCACCCGGGAGGAGAGACCCAGTACTTC. Translated, it gives CASSHPGGETQYF.

This clone has only a few counts. This chain links TRBV5-1 with TRBJ2-7; 12 nucleotides align to TRBD1. The germline gives CDR1 SGHRS, CDR2 YFSETQ. CDR3 length: 18 residues. Trimming removed 2 bases from V and 1 base from J; junction bases left unmatched: 10. The CDR3: CASSLSGQGAYGSYEQYF. DNA of the CDR3: TGCGCCAGCAGCTTATCGGGACAGGGGGCCTACGGGTCCTACGAGCAGTACTTC.

This chain joins TRBV6-5 and TRBJ1-1; a weak D match, TRBD1 (6 bases). The germline CDR1 and CDR2 sequences are MNHEY and SVGAGI. Trimming removed 6 bases at V and 0 bases at J, with 8 bases between. The CDR3 covers 13 residues. CDR3 sequence (DNA): TGTGCCAGCAGCAGGGGCCTGAACACTGAAGCTTTCTTT. This gives the protein CASSRGLNTEAFF.

The V and J genes are TRBV10-1 and TRBJ2-7; D may be TRBD2 (6 bases). V lost 0 bases, J lost 2 bases, and 8 bases lay in between. CDR3 length: 14 amino acids. CDR1 is WNHNN and CDR2 is SYGVQD in the germline V gene (reference sequence). For the CDR3, the DNA is TGCGCCAGCAGTGAGTCCACGGGAGCCTACGAGCAGTACTTC. This sequence encodes CASSESTGAYEQYF.

The rearrangement links TRBV28 to TRBJ1-4; no definite D call. The V gene lost 7 bases and the J gene lost 1 base, with 13 bases spanning the gap. Germline values: CDR1 MDHEN, CDR2 SYDVKM. This CDR3 comprises 15 residues. CDR3 sequence (DNA): TGTGCCAGCACCCTAGTCGGCTTAACTAATGAAAAACTGTTTTTT. It codes for CASTLVGLTNEKLFF. Full variable domain (outside the CDR3, taken from reference TRBV28 and TRBJ1-4): DVKVTQSSRYLVKRTGEKVFLECVQDMDHENMFWYRQDPGLGLRLIYFSYDVKMKEKGDIPEGYSVSREKKERFSLILESASTNQTSMYLCASTLVGLTNEKLFFGSGTQLSVL.

The chain recombines TRBV4-1 with TRBJ2-4, with TRBD2 matching over 7 bases. The CDR3 spans 18 residues. V lost 1 base and J lost 0; bases outside the gene matches: 9. Per the germline V gene, CDR1 is MGHRA and CDR2 is YSYEKL. This CDR3 is CASSQVGERGLAKNIQYF. The CDR3 nucleotides are TGCGCCAGCAGCCAAGTTGGGGAGCGGGGTCTAGCCAAAAACATTCAGTACTTC.

The rearrangement links TRBV28 to TRBJ2-7; maybe TRBD2 (6 bases). V lost 1 base, J lost 1 base, and 11 bases lay in between. The CDR3 length is 15 residues. CDR1 is MDHEN, CDR2 SYDVKM, per germline. The DNA for the CDR3 is TGTGCCAGCAGTTTATATGGGGGGAGATCCTACGAGCAGTACTTC. The encoded protein is CASSLYGGRSYEQYF.

The V call is TRBV28, the J call TRBJ1-2, with D possibly being TRBD1 (5 bases). The germline gives CDR1 MDHEN, CDR2 SYDVKM. There are 13 residues in the CDR3. V was clipped by 5 bases and J by 3 bases, with 10 bases between them. The CDR3 nucleotides are TGTGCCAGCAGTCTGAACAGGCACTATGGCTACACCTTC. Its protein is CASSLNRHYGYTF.

This chain joins TRBV19 and TRBJ1-3; D uncertain. This CDR3 is 14 amino acids long. The germline V gene has CDR1 LNHDA and CDR2 SQIVND (reference sequence). V was shortened by 7 bases and J by 8 bases, with 18 bases between the two germline ends. The DNA of the CDR3 is TGTGCCAGTACCCTCCCTGGCAGAATGGACACCATATATTTT. It specifies CASTLPGRMDTIYF.